This T cell receptor (beta chain) was found in a study of PD-1 blockade in classical Hodgkin lymphoma. Only in-frame clones appear in the TCRdb table, and some are missing; sequencing was by immunoSEQ multiplex PCR. The table records 20,000 to 25,000 clones, around 69% of them present only once. Study-wide points: Newly diagnosed patients were said to have less baseline TCR diversity than healthy donors did.

All trial patients relapsed after autologous stem cell transplantation. Concerning this clone: Its antigen remains unidentified.

Germline CDR1 reads SGHRS; CDR2 reads YFSETQ. Deletions cut 0 bases from V and 0 bases from J, with 19 bases between. The CDR3 loop spans 19 amino acids. The V call is TRBV5-1, the J call TRBJ2-1, with D perhaps TRBD1 or TRBD2 (5 bases each). This clonotype was obtained from a human donor with classical Hodgkin lymphoma. Material: peripheral blood mononuclear cells (PBMCs), obtained at baseline. The CDR3 loop reads CASSLVSGAIGSSYNEQFF. DNA for the CDR3: TGCGCCAGCAGCTTGGTTTCCGGGGCCATAGGGAGCTCCTACAATGAGCAGTTCTTC.